These 3 T cell receptor beta chains were all obtained from the same sample, sequenced in a study of T cells expressing NK-cell markers (dated by TCRdb to 2019 to 2021). The receptor library was made with 5' RACE. Sequenced using an Illumina HiSeq 2000. TCRdb reanalyzed the reads, keeping one entry per CDR3 protein sequence and omitting DNA. The table for this sample shows 350,000 to 500,000 distinct CDR3 sequences. 7.3% of the sample is held by the ten biggest clonotypes. Sequenced sample: blood T cells: a sorted CD56 or NKG2C T cell subset, CD4+ or CD8+ T cells, or bulk PBMC T cells (not recorded which). The receptor source for this set is a woman aged 18 to 69 in good health.

The rearrangement links TRBV4-3 to TRBJ1-3. The CDR3 has 15 amino acids. Germline lookup yields CDR1 LGHNA and CDR2 YSLEER. This CDR3 is CASSQEWLSGNTIYF.

This sequence joins TRBV5-1 and TRBJ2-1; TCRdb picks TRBD2, but there is no DNA to check that call. The CDR3 loop spans 14 amino acids. The V gene's germline CDR1 is SGHRS and CDR2 YFSETQ. The CDR3: CASSPKRAYNEQFF.

The J gene is TRBJ2-1, the V gene TRBV12-3 or TRBV12-4; as DNA is missing, the TRBD1 call by TCRdb cannot be tested. This CDR3 comprises 14 residues. This CDR3 is CASSPGPGTKEQFF.